Sequencing of this T cell receptor (beta chain) was carried out in a study of blood T cells in healthy people across ages (dated by TCRdb to about 2015). For context, the study as a whole: Template switching captured roughly one uniquely barcoded TCR beta cDNA molecule per two T cells in model experiments. To track age-related changes in TCR beta repertoire diversity, the study relied on deep sequencing normalized with unique cDNA molecular identifiers. Four age groups were formed from the donors: young (average about 17 years), middle-aged (less than 40), aged (under 70) and long-lived (around 82). To avoid experimental bias, donors of different ages were distributed randomly across sequencing lanes. For two donors (one aged 18 to 30 and one aged 80 or older), the study analyzed two additional independent replicas of 1 million unique cDNA reads from the same blood draw.

This clonotype showed up just a few times. Its antigen is unknown. Base qualities were left out, and no much larger clone turns up one base away. The method was 5' RACE. TCRdb shows the sequencer as Illumina HiSeq 2500. The second PCR ran for roughly 6 to 11 cycles and used a J-beta primer mix along with a sample-barcoded 5' primer. Each TCR beta cDNA molecule received a unique molecular identifier from a template-switch 5' adaptor carrying 12 random nucleotides. Each sample yielded at least 2.5 million CDR3-containing paired-end reads. The Mint cDNA synthesis kit, primed by a TRBC-specific oligonucleotide, was used to synthesize first-strand cDNA from all RNA. After uracil-DNA glycosylase treatment, a first 18-cycle PCR used universal primers M1SS and BC2_uni_R on all cDNA. In the original analysis: Each sample was normalized by randomly selecting 1 million high-quality reads, each carrying a distinct molecular identifier. Instead of being binned into consensus sequences, reads that shared molecular identifiers were thrown out. MiTCR, with a Q25 quality threshold and the strictest error-elimination algorithm, was used for CDR3 identification, clonotype clustering and error correction. Lower-bound total TCR beta diversity was estimated with a nonparametric unseen species model using Euler transformation. The public reads were run again by TCRdb, first through fastp at Q25 and then through MiXCR, and only productive beta chains were kept. Entries are consolidated by CDR3 protein sequence, retaining the most common genes and DNA. V and J calls and clone size were set by TCRdb, not the authors. The sample table lists hundreds of thousands of distinct CDR3 sequences, approximately 60% of them with a count of one. The ten biggest clones cover around 24% of the sample.

What the research found in general, with its limitations: Compared with the aged group, the long-lived group had more naive CD4+ T cells, fewer expanded clones and increased TCR diversity, suggesting age selection. As age increased, observed TCR beta diversity per million T cells dropped in a roughly linear way, and a significant reduction was already evident by age 40. Total diversity estimates from one million sequenced T cells were considered lower bounds and underestimates. The CMV infection status of donors was not known, potentially confounding age-related changes in expanded clonotypes. Bulk unsorted PBMC profiling prevented conclusive comparison of naive and antigen-experienced compartments. There was a strong correlation between observed TCR beta diversity and the percentage of naive T cells measured by flow cytometry.

The donors were roughly 39 Caucasian individuals from Russia, aged roughly 6 to 100 years, who were systemically healthy. Each donor gave approximately 9.4 milliliters of peripheral blood, drawn into EDTA-treated Vacutainer tubes. Ficoll-Paque density-gradient centrifugation was used to isolate PBMCs, with at least 7 million per sample. Trizol reagent was used to extract total RNA from the PBMCs, yielding at least 5.5 micrograms per sample. Naive CD45RAhigh/CD27high T cell percentages were measured by flow cytometry on a PBMC aliquot from every donor. This sequence was found in a man aged 40-55 years in good health. Sequencing was done on a sample of blood.

In nucleotides, the sequence is TGTGCCAGCAGTTACGTGCGGGAGCGAGCAGATACGCAGTATTTT. Translated, this gives CASSYVRERADTQYF. The chain is made from TRBV6-2 or TRBV6-3 and TRBJ2-3, with 7 bases matching TRBD2. The CDR3 measures 15 amino acids from cysteine to phenylalanine. The retained sequence is limited to the CDR3, 45 bases, with the frame set at the first base. CDR1 MNHEY and CDR2 SVGEGT are derived from the germline V gene. For this chain, trimming is 2 bases at the V end and 4 bases at the J end, and the number of junction bases without a gene match is 6.